This is a list of T cell receptor beta chains from one sample in a study of blood T cell repertoires in COVID-19. Measured with immunoSEQ multiplex PCR; TCRdb has only the in-frame clones, and not every one. Among tens of thousands of clones listed, roughly four fifths were seen once. Sequencing was carried out using peripheral blood. All receptors come from a human donor in a cohort sampled during active COVID-19. CDR3s include the opening cysteine and the closing phenylalanine or tryptophan. The order of the fields is J gene, V gene, D gene, clone size, CDR3 DNA, CDR3 protein. D genes are given only for firm matches. A row's size may be missing; if present it is once, few, many or a size class.

TRBJ1-3 | TRBV11-2 | NA | NA | TGTGCCAGCAGCTTCGGTGGTACTGGAAACACCATATATTTT | CASSFGGTGNTIYF
TRBJ2-7 | TRBV28 | NA | few | TGTGCCAGCAGCCGGGGACTCCTCGGGTCCTACGAGCAGTACTTC | CASSRGLLGSYEQYF
TRBJ2-2 | TRBV5-1 | NA | NA | TGCGCCAGCAGCTTAAATCCAGGGCACACCGGGGAGCTGTTTTTT | CASSLNPGHTGELFF
TRBJ1-2 | TRBV27 | TRBD1 | NA | TGTGCCAGCAGTCCAGGGACAGGGAGGGACTATGGCTACACCTTC | CASSPGTGRDYGYTF
TRBJ1-2 | TRBV11-2 | TRBD1 | NA | TGTGCCAGCAGCTTCGTACAGGGGGCGACTGGCTACACCTTC | CASSFVQGATGYTF
TRBJ1-2 | TRBV19 | TRBD1 | few | TGTGCCAGTAGTCAGCCGGGACAGACGATCTATGGCTACACCTTC | CASSQPGQTIYGYTF
TRBJ1-1 | TRBV14 | NA | NA | TGTGCCAGCAGCTTGGCGGGAATGAACACTGAAGCTTTCTTT | CASSLAGMNTEAFF
TRBJ2-7 | TRBV10-2 | NA | NA | TGCGCCAGCAGGCTCGGGGGGCCCTACGAGCAGTACTTC | CASRLGGPYEQYF
TRBJ2-5 | TRBV21-1 | NA | NA | TGTGCCAGCAGCCCAGCAGGACTAGCGGACCAAGAGACCCAGTACTTC | CASSPAGLADQETQYF
TRBJ2-3 | TRBV7-3 | TRBD2 | NA | TGTGCCAGCAGCCCGGGGTGGCGGGGGGGCCGAGGGGGCACAGATACGCAGTATTTT | CASSPGWRGGRGGTDTQYF
TRBJ2-7 | TRBV11-2 | TRBD1 | NA | TGTGCCAGCAGGTATAACAGGGGGCTCACCTACGAGCAGTACTTC | CASRYNRGLTYEQYF
TRBJ2-7 | TRBV4-1 | TRBD1 | NA | TGCGCCAGCAGCCCGACAGGGCCCCACTACGAGCAGTACTTC | CASSPTGPHYEQYF
TRBJ2-1 | TRBV24-1 | NA | NA | TGTGCCACGTTTCATGGACTACACGGCGATGAGCAGTTCTTC | CATFHGLHGDEQFF
TRBJ1-2 | TRBV23-1 | TRBD1 | NA | TGCGCCAGCAGTACGGACAGGGGAGTTTGCTATGGCTACACCTTC | CASSTDRGVCYGYTF
TRBJ2-7 | TRBV7-9 | NA | NA | TGTGCCAGCAGCTTAGAAGTTACAGGGTCTTCCTACGAGCAGTACTTC | CASSLEVTGSSYEQYF
TRBJ2-7 | TRBV3-1/TRBV3-2 | NA | NA | TGTGCCAGCAGTCACAACGACAGGCCCTACGAGCAGTACTTC | CASSHNDRPYEQYF
TRBJ1-1 | TRBV3-1/TRBV3-2 | NA | NA | TGTGCCAGCAGCCAAGGGCACCGAATACACAGGGAAAGTGGTTTCTTT | CASSQGHRIHRESGFF
TRBJ2-2 | TRBV19 | TRBD2 | NA | TGTGCCAGTATGCGGGGGGCGAACACCGGGGAGCTGTTTTTT | CASMRGANTGELFF
TRBJ1-1 | TRBV3-1/TRBV3-2 | TRBD1 | NA | TGTGCCAGCAGCAACCAGGGGGCGCGGACTGAAGCTTTCTTT | CASSNQGARTEAFF
TRBJ2-1 | TRBV4-1 | TRBD2 | NA | TGCGCCAGCAGCCTCGGGACTAGCGGGGCCCTATCCTACAATGAGCAGTTCTTC | CASSLGTSGALSYNEQFF
TRBJ2-7 | TRBV5-6 | TRBD1 | once | TGTGCCAGCAGCTTGTATACCGGGACAGGGATTTACGAGCAGTACTTC | CASSLYTGTGIYEQYF
TRBJ2-3 | TRBV7-9 | TRBD1 | NA | TGTGCCAGCAGCCCGGACAGGGCAGTAGATACGCAGTATTTT | CASSPDRAVDTQYF
TRBJ1-1 | TRBV28 | NA | NA | TGTGCCAGCAGGGCCGGGGGGGGCGCGGATGCTTTCTTT | CASRAGGGADAFF
TRBJ1-2 | TRBV24-1 | TRBD1 | NA | TGTGCCACCAGTGACAGGGACAGGGACGGCTACACCTTC | CATSDRDRDGYTF
TRBJ2-5 | TRBV7-7 | NA | NA | TGTGCTAGCAGCTTCAACAGAGCTACACAAGAGACCCAGTACTTC | CASSFNRATQETQYF
TRBJ2-5 | TRBV28 | NA | NA | TGTGCCAGCACCCCCCTGGGGGGGCGAGGGGAGACCCAGTACTTC | CASTPLGGRGETQYF
TRBJ1-6 | TRBV5-5 | TRBD1 | NA | TGTGCCAGCATGGCGGGACAGTCAAATTCACCCCTCCACTTT | CASMAGQSNSPLHF
TRBJ2-5 | TRBV11-2 | NA | once | TGTGCCAGCAGCCGTCCTTTTGAGACCCAGTACTTC | CASSRPFETQYF
TRBJ2-3 | TRBV2 | TRBD1 | NA | TGTGCCAGCAGGAGGACAGGGGGCACAGATACGCAGTATTTT | CASRRTGGTDTQYF
TRBJ2-5 | TRBV5-1 | TRBD2 | NA | TGCGCCAGCAGCTTGTCTACTAGCGGGGGCGCCGGAGAGACCCAGTACTTC | CASSLSTSGGAGETQYF
TRBJ2-3 | TRBV7-9 | NA | NA | TGTGCCAGCAGCTACGGGGAAATTTCGGCAGATACGCAGTATTTT | CASSYGEISADTQYF
TRBJ2-5 | TRBV7-9 | NA | NA | TGTGCCAGCAGCCCTACCGGGGGGCGGACAACGGAGACCCAGTACTTC | CASSPTGGRTTETQYF
TRBJ2-5 | TRBV13 | NA | NA | TGTGCCAGCAGCTTAGCGGTAGGGAGATGGGAGACCCAGTACTTC | CASSLAVGRWETQYF
TRBJ2-3 | TRBV7-9 | NA | NA | TGTGCCAGCAGCCCGAAGAGGGGGGGTAGCACAGATACGCAGTATTTT | CASSPKRGGSTDTQYF
TRBJ1-2 | TRBV2 | NA | NA | TGTGCCAGCAGGCACAGGACGTCTAACTATGGCTACACCTTC | CASRHRTSNYGYTF
TRBJ1-4 | TRBV7-2 | TRBD1 | NA | TGTGCCAGCAGCACGGACAGGGGAACGGCAACTAATGAAAAACTGTTTTTT | CASSTDRGTATNEKLFF
TRBJ2-2 | TRBV13 | NA | NA | TGTGCCAGCAGCTTAGGCCGGGGGGCGTCCGGCACCGGGGAGCTGTTTTTT | CASSLGRGASGTGELFF
TRBJ2-7 | TRBV5-1 | TRBD2 | NA | TGCGCCAGCAGCTTGGAAGGACGCGGGGGGGACGAGCAGTACTTC | CASSLEGRGGDEQYF
TRBJ1-4 | TRBV15 | NA | NA | TGTGCCACCCGACGGGGAGCTAATGAAAAACTGTTTTTT | CATRRGANEKLFF
TRBJ2-7 | TRBV6-5 | NA | NA | TGTGCCAGCAGTCCCGGGGGAGGGGGCTACGAGCAGTACTTC | CASSPGGGGYEQYF
TRBJ2-2 | TRBV10-1 | TRBD2 | few | TGCGCCAGCAGGCCGGGAGGTTCCACCGGGGAGCTGTTTTTT | CASRPGGSTGELFF